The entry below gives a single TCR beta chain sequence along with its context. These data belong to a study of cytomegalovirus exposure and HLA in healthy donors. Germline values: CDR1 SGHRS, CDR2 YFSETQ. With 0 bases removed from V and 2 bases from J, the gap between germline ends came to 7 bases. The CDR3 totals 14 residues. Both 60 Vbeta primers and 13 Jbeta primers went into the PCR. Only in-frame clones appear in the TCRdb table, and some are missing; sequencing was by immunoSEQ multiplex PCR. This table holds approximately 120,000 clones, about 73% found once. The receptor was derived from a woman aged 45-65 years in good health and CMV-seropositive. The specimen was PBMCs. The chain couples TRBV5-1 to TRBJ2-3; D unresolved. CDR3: CASSLGQDTDTQYF. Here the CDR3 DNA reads TGCGCCAGCAGCTTGGGGCAGGACACAGATACGCAGTATTTT.